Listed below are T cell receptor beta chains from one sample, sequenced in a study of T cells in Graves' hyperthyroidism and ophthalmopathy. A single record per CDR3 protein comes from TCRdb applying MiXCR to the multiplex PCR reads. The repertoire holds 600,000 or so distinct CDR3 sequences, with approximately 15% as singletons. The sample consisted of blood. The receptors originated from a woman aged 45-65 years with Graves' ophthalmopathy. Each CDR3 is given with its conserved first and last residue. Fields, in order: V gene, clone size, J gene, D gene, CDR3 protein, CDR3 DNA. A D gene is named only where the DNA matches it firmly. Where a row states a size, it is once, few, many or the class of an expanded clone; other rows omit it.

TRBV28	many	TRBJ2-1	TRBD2	CASSTGTSLNEQFF	TGTGCCAGCAGTACCGGGACTAGCCTCAATGAGCAGTTCTTC
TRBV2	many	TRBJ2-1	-	CASSESGFRNNEQFF	TGTGCCAGCAGTGAATCGGGGTTTCGGAACAATGAGCAGTTCTTC
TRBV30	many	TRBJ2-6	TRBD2	CAWNSGLAPGANVLTF	TGTGCCTGGAACAGCGGACTAGCCCCTGGGGCCAACGTCCTGACTTTC
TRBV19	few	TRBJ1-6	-	CASRTGLIESSPLHF	TGTGCCAGTAGGACAGGCTTAATAGAAAGTTCACCCCTCCACTTT
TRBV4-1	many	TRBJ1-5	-	CASSQDSLGNQPQHF	TGCGCCAGCAGCCAAGATTCTCTTGGCAATCAGCCCCAGCATTTT
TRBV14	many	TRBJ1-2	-	CASSQVAGTNYGYTF	TGTGCCAGCAGCCAAGTGGCAGGAACTAACTATGGCTACACCTTC
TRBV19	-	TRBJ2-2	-	CASRTRGDKGYTGELFF	TGTGCCAGTAGGACCCGGGGGGACAAGGGATACACCGGGGAGCTGTTTTTT
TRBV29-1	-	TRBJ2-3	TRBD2	CSSGEDTQYF	TGCAGCAGCGGGGAAGATACGCAGTATTTT
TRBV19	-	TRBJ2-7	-	CASSTRPAHEQYF	TGTGCCAGTAGTACCAGACCAGCTCACGAGCAGTACTTC
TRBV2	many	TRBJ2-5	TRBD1	CASTFRGQGQETQYF	TGTGCCAGCACTTTCAGGGGACAGGGTCAAGAGACCCAGTACTTC